The rows below give T cell receptor beta chains drawn from one sample of a study of blood T cell repertoires in COVID-19. TCRdb keeps only in-frame clones here, not all; method: immunoSEQ multiplex PCR. The sample records fewer than 300,000 clones, about 89% being singletons. Sequencing input: PBMCs or T cells enriched from blood (not recorded which). The receptor set was obtained from a man in his forties or fifties who had recovered from COVID-19. Each CDR3 is given with its conserved first and last residue. The D gene is left open where the match is weak. Size tells how often a clone was seen (once, few, many) or the class of an expanded clone, and some rows leave it out.

d_gene,j_gene,abundance,v_gene,CDR3aa,CDR3nt
TRBD1,TRBJ2-7,few,TRBV28,CASSLYRDSYEQYF,TGTGCCAGCAGTTTATACCGGGACAGCTACGAGCAGTACTTC
TRBD2,TRBJ2-3,NA,TRBV4-2,CASSQDWGGGDTQYF,TGTGCCAGCAGCCAAGATTGGGGGGGAGGTGATACGCAGTATTTT
TRBD1,TRBJ1-1,NA,TRBV11-3,CASSFDRGMNTEAFF,TGTGCCAGCAGCTTCGACAGGGGGATGAACACTGAAGCTTTCTTT
TRBD2,TRBJ2-6,NA,TRBV3-1/TRBV3-2,CASSQDPGLAGISSGANVLTF,TGTGCCAGCAGCCAAGACCCGGGACTAGCGGGAATAAGCTCTGGGGCCAACGTCCTGACTTTC
TRBD1,TRBJ2-7,NA,TRBV18,CASSESGGLSYEQYF,TGTGCCAGCTCAGAGTCAGGGGGCCTCTCCTACGAGCAGTACTTC
TRBD1,TRBJ2-4,few,TRBV4-1,CASSQEQGILAKNIQYF,TGCGCCAGCAGCCAAGAACAGGGGATCCTAGCCAAAAACATTCAGTACTTC
NA,TRBJ1-2,NA,TRBV6-5,CASSYSQGALGYTF,TGTGCCAGCAGTTACTCGCAAGGGGCCTTAGGCTACACCTTC
NA,TRBJ2-4,NA,TRBV4-2,CASSQWAAKNIQYF,TGTGCCAGCAGCCAGTGGGCAGCCAAAAACATTCAGTACTTC
TRBD1,TRBJ1-5,NA,TRBV27,CASSSYPTILGDRGRFGGQPQHF,TGTGCCAGCAGTTCATATCCCACTATTCTGGGGGACAGGGGTCGATTTGGAGGTCAGCCCCAGCATTTT
NA,TRBJ2-2,NA,TRBV5-5,CASSLNQVGRGELFF,TGTGCCAGCAGCTTGAATCAAGTGGGGCGCGGGGAGCTGTTTTTT